The clone carrying this TCR beta chain occurred many times. What it binds is not known. Germline V gives CDR1 MGHDK, CDR2 SYGVNS. The CDR3 is 12 residues long. Trimming pared 2 bases from V and 0 bases from J, leaving 2 bases between. Constant-segment primers served in 5'RACE that generated TCR alpha and TCR beta cDNA libraries bearing sample barcodes and UMIs. MiXCR was run by TCRdb on the 5' RACE reads, yielding one entry per CDR3 protein. The table has around 320,000 distinct CDR3 sequences, around 28% seen once. This sample was taken from a study of T-cell memory formation after mild COVID-19. Study as a whole: There were largely donor-specific TCR clusters.

Findings and caveats of the study: Prior to infection, memory already included some responding clones, suggesting cross-reactive memory joined.

The sample comprised PBMCs or a T cell subset sorted from them (not recorded which). The TCR was taken from an adult woman who had mild COVID-19 (a few samples of this study predate the infection). Cell type and time point are not known. This sequence joins TRBV25-1 and TRBJ2-7, with D unclear. This CDR3 reads CASSESSYEQYF. CDR3 DNA: TGTGCCAGCAGTGAAAGCTCCTACGAGCAGTACTTC.